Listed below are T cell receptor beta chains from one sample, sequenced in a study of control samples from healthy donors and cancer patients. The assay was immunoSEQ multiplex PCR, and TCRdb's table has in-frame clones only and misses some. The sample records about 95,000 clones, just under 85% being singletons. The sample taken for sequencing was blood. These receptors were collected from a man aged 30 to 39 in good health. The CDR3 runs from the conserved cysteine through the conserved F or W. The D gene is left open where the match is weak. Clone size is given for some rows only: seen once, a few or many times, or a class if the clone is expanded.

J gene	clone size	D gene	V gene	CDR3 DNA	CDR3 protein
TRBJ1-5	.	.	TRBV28	TGTGCCAGCAGTCAGACACTGCCCCAGCATTTT	CASSQTLPQHF
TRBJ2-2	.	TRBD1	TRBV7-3	TGTGCCAGCGGGACAGGGGAGGCCGGGGAGCTGTTTTTT	CASGTGEAGELFF
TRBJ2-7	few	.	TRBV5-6	TGTGCCAGCAGCTCTGGACGCCTGGGGGACGAGCAGTACTTC	CASSSGRLGDEQYF
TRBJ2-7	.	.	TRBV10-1	TGCGCCAGCAGTGAAGACGGGTACGAGCAGTACTTC	CASSEDGYEQYF
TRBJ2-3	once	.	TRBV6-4	TGTGCCAGCAGTGACTCGAGTTCGGGGGATACGCAGTATTTT	CASSDSSSGDTQYF
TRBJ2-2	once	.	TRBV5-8	TGTGCCAGCAGCTTGGAAGGGATTCTTGGCACCGGGGAGCTGTTTTTT	CASSLEGILGTGELFF
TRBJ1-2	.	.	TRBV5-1	TGCGCCAGCAGCTTAGACCCCGGGACCGGATATGGCTACACCTTC	CASSLDPGTGYGYTF
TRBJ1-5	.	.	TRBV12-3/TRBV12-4	TGTGCCAGCAGTTTAGGGGGACGACAGCCCCAGCATTTT	CASSLGGRQPQHF
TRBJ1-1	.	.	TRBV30	TGTGCCTGGAGCGGCGGGCGGGCTGAAGCTTTCTTT	CAWSGGRAEAFF
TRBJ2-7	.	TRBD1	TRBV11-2	TGTGCCAGCAGCTCGGACAGGGTGGTCACCTACGAGCAGTACTTC	CASSSDRVVTYEQYF
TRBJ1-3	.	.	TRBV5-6	TGTGCCAGCAGCTTGGGATTACAGGTGGCGAACACCATATATTTT	CASSLGLQVANTIYF
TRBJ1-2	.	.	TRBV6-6	TGTGCCAGCAGTTACGGAGTAGTTGAGGGGGAAGGCGGCTACACCTTC	CASSYGVVEGEGGYTF
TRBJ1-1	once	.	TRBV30	TGTGCCTGGAGTCCACCGGGACTGACGAACACTGAAGCTTTCTTT	CAWSPPGLTNTEAFF
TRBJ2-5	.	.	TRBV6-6	TGTGCCAGCTCAGAGAGGGAGACCCAGTACTTC	CASSERETQYF
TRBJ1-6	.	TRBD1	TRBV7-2	TGTGCCAGCAGCTCATTAACAGGGGGATCACCCCTCCACTTT	CASSSLTGGSPLHF
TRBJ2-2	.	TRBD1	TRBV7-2	TGTGCCAGCAGCCCAACCGCCGGGACAGAAGACGGGGAGCTGTTTTTT	CASSPTAGTEDGELFF
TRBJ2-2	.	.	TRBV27	TGTGCCAGCAGTCCCCGGACTGTTTTATGGGGGACCGGGGAGCTGTTTTTT	CASSPRTVLWGTGELFF
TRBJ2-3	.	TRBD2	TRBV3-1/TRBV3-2	TGTGCCAGCAGCCCGGGGGCCGGCGGGGGGCGGTCAGATACGCAGTATTTT	CASSPGAGGGRSDTQYF
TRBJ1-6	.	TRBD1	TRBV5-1	TGCGCCAGCAGCCCCATCCCGACAGGGGAAAATTCACCCCTCCACTTT	CASSPIPTGENSPLHF
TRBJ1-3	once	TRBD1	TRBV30	TGTGCCTGGAGCCCAGGGGGCTCTGGAAACACCATATATTTT	CAWSPGGSGNTIYF
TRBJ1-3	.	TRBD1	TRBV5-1	TGCGCCAGCAGCTTGGCCAGATCGGACAGGGCTGGAAACACCATATATTTT	CASSLARSDRAGNTIYF
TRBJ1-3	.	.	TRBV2	TGTGCCAGCAGTGAGCAGGGGACGGGTGGAAACACCATATATTTT	CASSEQGTGGNTIYF
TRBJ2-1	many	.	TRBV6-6	TGTGCCAGCAGTTACGACAACTCCTACAATGAGCAGTTCTTC	CASSYDNSYNEQFF
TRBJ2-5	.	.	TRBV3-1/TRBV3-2	TGTGCCAGCAGCCAAGATCCCGGCGGGGAGTACTTC	CASSQDPGGEYF
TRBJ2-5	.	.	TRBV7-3	TGTGCCAGCAGCTTTTCAGGGAGGGAGACCCAGTACTTC	CASSFSGRETQYF
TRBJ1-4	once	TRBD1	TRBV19	TGTGCCAGTAGTCGACGATCTTCGGGACAGGGCTTTTCGACTAATGAAAAACTGTTTTTT	CASSRRSSGQGFSTNEKLFF
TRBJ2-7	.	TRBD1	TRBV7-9	TGTGCCAGCAGTCATCGGGACAGGCCCTACGAGCAGTACTTC	CASSHRDRPYEQYF
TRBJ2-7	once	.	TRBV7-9	TGTGCCAGCAGCTTCGGGGGGCCCTCCTACGAGCAGTACTTC	CASSFGGPSYEQYF
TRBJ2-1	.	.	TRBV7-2	TGTGCCAGCAGCTCCCCGGGATCCCACAATGAGCAGTTCTTC	CASSSPGSHNEQFF
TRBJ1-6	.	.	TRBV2	TGTGCCAGCAGACAGGATTATAATTCACCCCTCCACTTT	CASRQDYNSPLHF
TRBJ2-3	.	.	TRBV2	TGTGCCAGCAGTGAAGGGACAGCGAGCACAGATACGCAGTATTTT	CASSEGTASTDTQYF
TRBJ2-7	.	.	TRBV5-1	TGCGCCAGCAGCTTGGGCGCGGGACTTGCCTACGAGCAGTACTTC	CASSLGAGLAYEQYF
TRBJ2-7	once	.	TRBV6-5	TGTGCCAGCAGTTCCCCTTCAGTCAACTCCTACGAGCAGTACTTC	CASSSPSVNSYEQYF